The next 23 T cell receptor beta chains were all read from a single sample in a study of blood T cell repertoires in COVID-19. The repertoire was sequenced with immunoSEQ multiplex PCR; TCRdb's copy has only in-frame clones and lacks some. This table holds roughly 38,000 clones, about 90% found once. Sequences were obtained from peripheral blood. The source of these receptors is a man in his 70s with acute or convalescent COVID-19.

The V gene is TRBV3-1 (or the pseudogene TRBV3-2), the J gene TRBJ1-1; no clear D. CDR3 length equals 12 residues. The ends were cut back, 3 bases at V and 3 bases at J, with 5 bases in the middle. In germline, CDR1 is LGHDT, CDR2 YNNKEL (reference sequence). This CDR3 is CASSQEYTEAFF. The CDR3 region has the DNA TGTGCCAGCAGCCAGGAGTACACTGAAGCTTTCTTT.

The rearrangement joins TRBV19 to TRBJ2-7; 12 bases map to TRBD2. The CDR3 sequence is 15 residues long. Germline V gene sequence: CDR1 LNHDA, CDR2 SQIVND (reference sequence). The junction had 9 bases not matched to a gene; V was cut back by 5 bases and J by 7 bases. The DNA for the CDR3 is TGTGCCAGTAGTTCGAAGACTAGCGGGAGAGGAGAGCAGTACTTC. Encoded protein: CASSSKTSGRGEQYF.

The chain combines TRBV2 with TRBJ2-5, with 7 positions matching TRBD1. Unmatched junction bases numbered 7, after V lost 8 bases and J lost 4 bases. The CDR3 spans 13 residues. Germline lookup yields CDR1 SNHLY and CDR2 FYNNEI. CDR3 sequence reads: CASGTEKGETQYF. The CDR3, as DNA: TGTGCCAGCGGGACAGAAAAAGGAGAGACCCAGTACTTC.

J is TRBJ1-6 and V is TRBV7-2, with 7 bases lining up with TRBD1. J gave up 10 bases and V 2 bases, and 11 bases lay outside the gene matches. Per germline, CDR1 SGHTA and CDR2 FQGNSA. The CDR3 is 16 residues long. DNA for the CDR3: TGTGCCAGCAGCTTAACTGCGGGACAGATAAAATCACCCCTCCACTTT. Residues: CASSLTAGQIKSPLHF.

In its sample, this clone was seen a few times. This chain uses TRBV4-3 with TRBJ1-1; D is uncertain. V was trimmed by 0 bases and J by 0 bases, leaving 14 bases between them. Germline V gene sequence: CDR1 LGHNA, CDR2 YSLEER. The CDR3 extends over 17 amino acids. In nucleotides, the CDR3 is TGCGCCAGCAGCCAAGATCAGGCCCGGGAAATGAACACTGAAGCTTTCTTT. It is translated as CASSQDQAREMNTEAFF.

J is TRBJ1-2 and V is TRBV25-1, with TRBD1 matching over 7 bases. Germline V gene sequence: CDR1 MGHDK, CDR2 SYGVNS. The CDR3 totals 13 residues. Germline trimming cut 3 bases from V and 4 bases from J; bases unmatched to any gene: 2. The CDR3 region is CASSDSGGYGYTF. CDR3 in DNA: TGTGCCAGCAGTGACTCAGGGGGCTATGGCTACACCTTC.

The rearrangement uses TRBV19 and TRBJ2-5; 9 bases map to TRBD1. Looked up from germline, CDR1 is LNHDA and CDR2 is SQIVND (reference sequence). V shed 7 bases and J 4 bases; nucleotides not matched to a gene: 10. CDR3 length: 15 amino acids. CDR3 in amino acids: CASTPQGATVETQYF. CDR3 sequence (DNA): TGTGCCAGTACCCCACAGGGGGCTACGGTAGAGACCCAGTACTTC.

This clone occurred once. The chain joins TRBV5-6 to TRBJ1-2; 9 bases are shared with TRBD1. Germline V gene lookup returns CDR1 SGHDT and CDR2 YYEEEE. This CDR3 is built from 15 residues. The ends lost 4 bases at V and 3 bases at J; junction bases unmatched: 7. CDR3 residues: CASSDTGGGDYGYTF. In nucleotides, the CDR3 is TGTGCCAGCAGCGACACAGGGGGCGGCGACTATGGCTACACCTTC.

V gene TRBV2 combines with J gene TRBJ2-3, with D possibly TRBD2 on 6 matching bases. CDR3 length equals 16 residues. The germline V gene has CDR1 SNHLY and CDR2 FYNNEI. The V and J ends lost 0 bases and 2 bases respectively, with 12 bases between them. In DNA form, the CDR3 reads TGTGCCAGCAGTGAAGCAGGGGACTCCGTCACAGATACGCAGTATTTT. Translation: CASSEAGDSVTDTQYF.

This clone was recorded a few times. The J gene is TRBJ2-7, the V gene TRBV28; 8 bases are a match to TRBD2. Germline CDR1 and CDR2: MDHEN and SYDVKM. V lost 7 bases and J lost 7; bases outside the gene matches: 9. CDR3 length: 13 amino acids. The CDR3 here is CASMQDGRGEQYF. As DNA, the CDR3 is TGTGCCAGCATGCAGGACGGGAGGGGTGAGCAGTACTTC. The whole variable domain, filled in from reference TRBV28 and TRBJ2-7, reads DVKVTQSSRYLVKRTGEKVFLECVQDMDHENMFWYRQDPGLGLRLIYFSYDVKMKEKGDIPEGYSVSREKKERFSLILESASTNQTSMYLCASMQDGRGEQYFGPGTRLTVT.

The chain has TRBV11-2 and TRBJ2-3; D is perhaps TRBD2 (6 bases). Germline V lookup: CDR1 SGHAT, CDR2 FQNNGV. The ends were cut back, 1 base at V and 2 bases at J, with 13 bases in the middle. This CDR3 spans 16 amino acids. CDR3 bases: TGTGCCAGCAGCTTAGGCCTAGCGAGAATCACAGATACGCAGTATTTT. Translated, it gives CASSLGLARITDTQYF.

The chain combines TRBV5-4 with TRBJ1-1; tentative D call: TRBD1 (5 bases). From germline, CDR1 is SGHNT and CDR2 YYREEE (reference sequence). This CDR3 is 16 amino acids long. The V end lost 4 bases, the J end lost 1 base, and 17 bases lay between the germline ends. The CDR3: CASSPGGGQPNTEAFF. The CDR3 DNA reads TGTGCCAGCAGCCCGGGTGGCGGACAACCGAACACTGAAGCTTTCTTT.

The CDR3 here is CASSGDDYGYTF. The CDR3 DNA sequence: TGTGCCAGTTCGGGGGACGACTATGGCTACACCTTC. The chain has TRBV6-5 and TRBJ1-2; TRBD1 might be the D (5 bases). Deletions cut 9 bases from V and 3 bases from J, with 11 bases between. This CDR3 spans 12 amino acids. The germline V gene has CDR1 MNHEY and CDR2 SVGAGI.

The genes are TRBV12-5 and TRBJ1-1; D is unresolved. Germline CDR1 LGHNT, CDR2 FRNRAP. V shed 0 bases and J shed 6 bases, with 11 bases lying between them. This CDR3 is built from 14 residues. The CDR3 reads CASGLVASPPEAFF. CDR3 coding DNA: TGTGCTAGTGGTTTGGTAGCGTCCCCACCTGAAGCTTTCTTT.

The chain uses TRBV29-1 and TRBJ2-1; 11 positions agree with TRBD2. CDR3 length equals 15 residues. Trimming took 4 bases from V and 6 from J; bases not matched to a gene: 8. Looked up from germline, CDR1 is SQVTM and CDR2 is ANQGSEA. CDR3 sequence: CSVVSVAGGPNEQFF. The CDR3 region has the DNA TGCAGCGTTGTATCGGTAGCGGGAGGGCCCAATGAGCAGTTCTTC.

The chain employs TRBV18 and TRBJ2-7; D gene unclear. Germline V CDR1 and CDR2: KGHSH, LQKENI. V dropped 0 bases and J dropped 2 bases, with 14 bases sitting between them. This CDR3 spans 16 amino acids. CDR3 bases: TGTGCCAGCTCACCACCAAAGGCCAGAGGCCCCTACGAGCAGTACTTC. Amino acids: CASSPPKARGPYEQYF.

V and J are TRBV7-2 and TRBJ2-3; TRBD2 agrees at 10 bases. CDR1 is SGHTA, CDR2 FQGNSA, per germline. The V segment lost 5 bases and the J segment 3 bases; nucleotides outside the gene matches: 5. The CDR3 runs to 15 residues. The CDR3 spells CASSRGTSVTDTQYF. The CDR3 nucleotides read TGTGCCAGCAGCAGAGGGACTAGCGTGACAGATACGCAGTATTTT.

The chain employs TRBV19 and TRBJ1-5, with 9 bases lining up with TRBD1. Germline assignment: CDR1 LNHDA and CDR2 SQIVND (reference sequence). Germline trimming cut 11 bases from V and 6 bases from J; bases unmatched to any gene: 11. The CDR3 contains 14 residues. The CDR3 is CASSRDRAGQPQHF. The CDR3 bases are TGTGCCTCGAGCCGGGACAGGGCCGGTCAGCCCCAGCATTTT.

This clone was recorded a few times. The chain carries TRBV2 and TRBJ2-3; TRBD1 agrees at 9 bases. CDR3 length: 15 amino acids. V gave up 2 bases and J gave up 6 bases; unmatched junction bases: 6. Germline V gives CDR1 SNHLY, CDR2 FYNNEI. The CDR3 reads CASSEPGQGGDTQYF. The CDR3, as DNA: TGTGCCAGCAGTGAACCGGGACAGGGAGGGGATACGCAGTATTTT. Full variable domain (missing parts from reference TRBV2 and TRBJ2-3): EPEVTQTPSHQVTQMGQEVILRCVPISNHLYFYWYRQILGQKVEFLVSFYNNEISEKSEIFDDQFSVERPDGSNFTLKIRSTKLEDSAMYFCASSEPGQGGDTQYFGPGTRLTVL.

This clone was counted a single time. The chain uses TRBV21-1 and TRBJ2-1; the table's D call of TRBD2 was not tested on the DNA. TRBV21-1 is classified as a pseudogene. This CDR3 has 16 residues. CDR3 DNA sequence: TGTGCCAGCAGCAAAGTAGTCGCTAGCTCCTACAATGAGCAGTTCTTC. This encodes CASSKVVASSYNEQFF.

The chain recombines TRBV24-1 with TRBJ1-2, with TRBD1 identical over 7 bases. Germline assignment: CDR1 KGHDR and CDR2 SFDVKD. Losses at the gene ends were 9 bases for V and 5 bases for J; bases not matched to a gene: 8. The CDR3 is made up of 13 amino acids. The CDR3 nucleotides read TGTGCCACCGCGGCAGGGGGACGGTATGGCTACACCTTC. Its protein product is CATAAGGRYGYTF.

V and J are TRBV11-3 and TRBJ2-2; TRBD2 matches at 8 bases. V dropped 2 bases and J dropped 3; count of bases not matched to a gene: 2. Per germline, CDR1 SGHNT and CDR2 YENEEA. The CDR3 spans 15 residues. For the CDR3, the DNA is TGTGCCAGCAGCTTAACACTAGCGGACACCGGGGAGCTGTTTTTT. The encoded protein is CASSLTLADTGELFF.

The chain has TRBV19 and TRBJ2-3; D is unclear. The CDR3 spans 11 residues. Germline values: CDR1 LNHDA, CDR2 SQIVND (reference sequence). Trimming pared 1 base from V and 9 bases from J, leaving 5 bases between. The CDR3: CASSIVGTQYF. The CDR3, as DNA: TGTGCCAGTAGTATAGTTGGCACGCAGTATTTT.